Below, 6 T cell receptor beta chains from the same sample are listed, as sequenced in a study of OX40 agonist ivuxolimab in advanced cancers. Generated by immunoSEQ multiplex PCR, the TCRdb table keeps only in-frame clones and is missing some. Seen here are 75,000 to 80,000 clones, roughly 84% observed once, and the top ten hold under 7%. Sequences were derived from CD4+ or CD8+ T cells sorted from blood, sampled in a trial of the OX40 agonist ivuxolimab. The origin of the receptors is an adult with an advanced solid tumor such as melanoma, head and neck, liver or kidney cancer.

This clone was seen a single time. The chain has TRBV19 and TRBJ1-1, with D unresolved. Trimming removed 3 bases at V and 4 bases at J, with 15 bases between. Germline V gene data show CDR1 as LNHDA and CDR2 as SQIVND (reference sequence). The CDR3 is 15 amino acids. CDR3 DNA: TGTGCCAGTAGTATTTCCAGAAGGTTGATCACTGAAGCTTTCTTT. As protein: CASSISRRLITEAFF.

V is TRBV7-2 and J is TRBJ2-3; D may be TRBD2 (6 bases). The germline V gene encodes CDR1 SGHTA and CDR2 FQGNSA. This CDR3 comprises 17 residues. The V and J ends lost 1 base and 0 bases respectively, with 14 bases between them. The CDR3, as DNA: TGTGCCAGCAGCTTAGTCTTTATCCGGGGGAGCACAGATACGCAGTATTTT. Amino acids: CASSLVFIRGSTDTQYF.

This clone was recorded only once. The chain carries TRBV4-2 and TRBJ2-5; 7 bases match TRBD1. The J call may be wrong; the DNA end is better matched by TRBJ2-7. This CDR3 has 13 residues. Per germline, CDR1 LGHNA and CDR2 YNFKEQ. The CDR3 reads CASSLTGDYEQYF. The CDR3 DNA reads TGTGCCAGCAGCCTTACAGGGGACTACGAGCAGTACTTC.

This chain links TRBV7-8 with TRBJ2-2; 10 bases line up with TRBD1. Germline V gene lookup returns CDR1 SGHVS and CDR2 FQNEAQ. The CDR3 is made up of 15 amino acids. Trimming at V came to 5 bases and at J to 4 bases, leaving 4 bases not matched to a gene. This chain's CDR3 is CASSTRTGGTGELFF. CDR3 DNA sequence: TGTGCCAGCAGCACCCGGACAGGGGGCACCGGGGAGCTGTTTTTT.

Written as DNA, the CDR3 is TGTGCCAGCAGTTTTTCATGGCGAGCAAACAATGAGCAGTTCTTC. It yields the protein CASSFSWRANNEQFF. The V and J genes are TRBV28 and TRBJ2-1; D is unresolved. The CDR3 extends over 15 amino acids. Germline CDR1 is MDHEN and CDR2 is SYDVKM. Deletions cut 3 bases from V and 5 bases from J, with 14 bases between.

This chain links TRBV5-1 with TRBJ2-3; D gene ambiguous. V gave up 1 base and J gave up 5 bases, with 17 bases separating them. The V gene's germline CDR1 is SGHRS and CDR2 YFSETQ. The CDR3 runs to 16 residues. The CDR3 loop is CASSLTGPSRGDTQYF. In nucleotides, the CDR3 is TGCGCCAGCAGCTTGACGGGTCCTAGTCGAGGAGATACGCAGTATTTT.